This entry lists 27 T cell receptor beta chains sequenced from one sample in a study of cytomegalovirus exposure and HLA in healthy donors. The PCR made use of 60 Vbeta and 13 Jbeta primers. Assay used: immunoSEQ multiplex PCR; TCRdb lists only in-frame clones, some missing. The sample holds over 100,000 clones. Sequencing was done on a sample of PBMCs. The receptors derive from a middle-aged man in good health and CMV-seropositive.

The chain uses TRBV2 and TRBJ2-2, with 9 bases identical to TRBD1. Germline CDR1 reads SNHLY; CDR2 reads FYNNEI. V shed 9 bases, J shed 4 bases, and the junction held 9 bases outside the gene matches. This CDR3 comprises 15 residues. The CDR3 region is CASGSRDRVTGELFF. In DNA, the CDR3 is TGTGCCAGTGGGTCCCGGGACAGGGTCACCGGGGAGCTGTTTTTT.

The chain uses TRBV10-1 and TRBJ2-2; D is unclear. Trimming took off 5 bases at V and 5 bases at J, with 6 bases between the two ends. CDR1 and CDR2 (germline): WNHNN, SYGVQD (reference sequence). This CDR3 has 12 amino acids. CDR3: CASSTGTGELFF. The CDR3 DNA is TGCGCCAGCAGTACCGGGACCGGGGAGCTGTTTTTT.

This chain joins TRBV7-9 and TRBJ1-2; 9 nucleotides agree with TRBD1. This CDR3 region has 17 residues. Unmatched junction bases numbered 6, after V lost 0 bases and J lost 1 base. Germline V gives CDR1 SEHNR, CDR2 FQNEAQ (reference sequence). The CDR3 sequence is CASSLALGQGNNYGYTF. The CDR3 DNA follows: TGTGCCAGCAGCTTAGCGCTGGGACAGGGCAATAACTATGGCTACACCTTC.

This sequence joins TRBV27 and TRBJ1-4; D not certain. The CDR3 contains 14 residues. V lost 5 bases to trimming and J lost 4 bases, with 11 bases between them. Germline V gene lookup returns CDR1 MNHEY and CDR2 SMNVEV (reference sequence). CDR3 protein: CASSMTPNNEKLFF. DNA of the CDR3: TGTGCCAGCAGTATGACACCAAATAATGAAAAACTGTTTTTT.

The rearrangement uses TRBV7-2 and TRBJ1-2, with a tentative D call TRBD1 (6 bases). The CDR3 is 15 amino acids. Trimming removed 0 bases from V and 7 bases from J, with 15 bases in between. Germline loops: CDR1 SGHTA, CDR2 FQGNSA. As DNA, the CDR3 is TGTGCCAGCAGCTTAGCCCCCGCCGGACAGTCTGGCTACACCTTC. It translates to CASSLAPAGQSGYTF.

The J gene is TRBJ2-7, the V gene TRBV7-6; possibly TRBD1 for D (5 bases). CDR1 and CDR2 (germline): SGHVS, FNYEAQ. V shed 1 base and J shed 0 bases, with 10 bases lying between them. This CDR3 is built from 15 residues. The CDR3 sequence: CASSLDDSGSYEQYF. The CDR3 nucleotides are TGTGCCAGCAGCTTAGACGACAGTGGCTCCTACGAGCAGTACTTC.

The V call is TRBV7-9, the J call TRBJ2-7, with 11 bases fitting TRBD1. Germline CDR1 reads SEHNR; CDR2 reads FQNEAQ (reference sequence). With 1 base clipped from V and 3 bases from J, the junction kept 2 bases outside the gene matches. This CDR3 is built from 15 residues. CDR3 sequence reads: CASSLGGTGGYEQYF. The CDR3 DNA reads TGTGCCAGCAGCTTAGGAGGGACAGGGGGCTACGAGCAGTACTTC.

The V call is TRBV10-1, the J call TRBJ2-1, with 9 bases that match TRBD2. The ends lost 5 bases at V and 5 bases at J; junction bases unmatched: 4. CDR3 length equals 14 residues. Germline V gene data show CDR1 as WNHNN and CDR2 as SYGVQD (reference sequence). The CDR3 region has the DNA TGCGCCAGCAGTAGAGCGGGAGGCGACAATGAGCAGTTCTTC. It yields the protein CASSRAGGDNEQFF.

The chain is built from TRBV4-1 and TRBJ2-1; D uncertain. The germline V gene has CDR1 MGHRA and CDR2 YSYEKL. The CDR3 length is 13 residues. V lost 1 base and J lost 9, with 10 bases in between. The CDR3: CASSQGGMGEQFF. Here the CDR3 DNA reads TGCGCCAGCAGCCAAGGAGGTATGGGTGAGCAGTTCTTC.

V and J are TRBV5-6 and TRBJ1-4; D may be TRBD1 (5 bases). Trimming left V 2 bases short and J 4 bases short, with 12 bases between. The CDR3 sequence is 15 residues long. Germline values: CDR1 SGHDT, CDR2 YYEEEE. CDR3 protein: CASSFGGRDNEKLFF. The CDR3 DNA follows: TGTGCCAGCAGCTTTGGCGGCAGGGATAATGAAAAACTGTTTTTT.

Here the CDR3 reads CASSLMDRIYEQYF. The CDR3 bases are TGCGCCAGCAGCTTGATGGACAGAATATACGAGCAGTACTTC. V and J are TRBV5-1 and TRBJ2-7, with TRBD1 as a possible D gene (6 bases). V lost 1 base, J lost 4 bases, and 12 bases lay in between. This CDR3 has 14 residues. Germline V CDR1 and CDR2: SGHRS, YFSETQ. Full variable domain (outside the CDR3, taken from reference TRBV5-1 and TRBJ2-7): KAGVTQTPRYLIKTRGQQVTLSCSPISGHRSVSWYQQTPGQGLQFLFEYFSETQRNKGNFPGRFSGRQFSNSRSEMNVSTLELGDSALYLCASSLMDRIYEQYFGPGTRLTVT.

With regard to this clone: One end of the junction does not line up with germline, which may come from a read error. Other DNA variants within this sample encode the same CDR3. This sequence joins TRBV6-1 and TRBJ2-2; TRBD1 is a possible D gene (6 bases). The CDR3 consists of 13 residues. The V gene's germline CDR1 is MNHNS and CDR2 SASEGT. The CDR3 is CASTSGDTGELFF. CDR3 nucleotides: TGTGCCAGCACTTCAGGGGACACTGGGGAGCTGTTTTTT.

This rearrangement joins TRBV11-2 to TRBJ2-7, with no clear D. Germline CDR1 SGHAT, CDR2 FQNNGV. This CDR3 is built from 13 residues. V was shortened by 8 bases and J by 6 bases, with 17 bases between the two germline ends. The DNA for the CDR3 is TGTGCCAGCGACCCCTCGGGTGTGGGCGAGCAGTACTTC. Translated, it gives CASDPSGVGEQYF.

The V call is TRBV19, the J call TRBJ1-1, with a tentative D call TRBD1 (5 bases). The CDR3 has 13 residues. CDR1 and CDR2 (germline): LNHDA, SQIVND (reference sequence). Trimming removed 3 bases at V and 3 bases at J, with 8 bases between. The CDR3 sequence: CASSISGDTEAFF. The CDR3 nucleotides read TGTGCCAGTAGTATTTCGGGGGACACTGAAGCTTTCTTT.

This rearrangement joins TRBV11-3 to TRBJ1-1; D possibly corresponds to TRBD1 (5 bases). The length of the CDR3 is 14 residues. Germline values: CDR1 SGHNT, CDR2 YENEEA. Trimming took 2 bases from V and 1 from J, leaving 8 bases between them. Here the CDR3 reads CASSLQGENTEAFF. The CDR3 DNA is TGTGCCAGCAGCTTACAAGGGGAGAACACTGAAGCTTTCTTT.

The chain joins TRBV30 to TRBJ1-2, with 7 bases matching TRBD1. The CDR3 runs 14 residues. V was clipped by 1 base and J by 8 bases; unmatched bases: 10. Looked up from germline, CDR1 is GTSNPN and CDR2 is SVGIG (reference sequence). The CDR3: CAWSGDSGPRGYTF. The CDR3, as DNA: TGTGCCTGGAGTGGGGACAGCGGCCCGAGGGGCTACACCTTC. Together with reference TRBV30 and TRBJ1-2, the CDR3 gives the full variable domain: SQTIHQWPATLVQPVGSPLSLECTVEGTSNPNLYWYRQAAGRGLQLLFYSVGIGQISSEVPQNLSASRPQDRQFILSSKKLLLSDSGFYLCAWSGDSGPRGYTFGSGTRLTVV.

V gene TRBV6-5 combines with J gene TRBJ2-3, with 9 bases aligning to TRBD1. The germline gives CDR1 MNHEY, CDR2 SVGAGI. This CDR3 spans 15 amino acids. Trimming took 2 bases from V and 2 from J; bases not matched to a gene: 2. The CDR3 here is CASSYRDRATDTQYF. For the CDR3, the DNA is TGTGCCAGCAGTTACCGGGACAGGGCCACAGATACGCAGTATTTT.

The V gene is TRBV5-6, the J gene TRBJ2-5; D call uncertain. The J call is doubtful: the DNA matches TRBJ2-7 better. Germline V gene sequence: CDR1 SGHDT, CDR2 YYEEEE. CDR3 size: 13 residues. As DNA, the CDR3 is TGTGCCAGCAGCTTGGGACACTCCTACGAGCAGTACTTC. Its protein is CASSLGHSYEQYF.

This chain joins TRBV29-1 and TRBJ1-2; D is undetermined. CDR3 size: 11 residues. Germline V CDR1 and CDR2: SQVTM, ANQGSEA. With 5 bases removed from V and 7 bases from J, the gap between germline ends came to 11 bases. CDR3 loop: CSVFIRGGYTF. The CDR3 nucleotides read TGCAGCGTTTTTATTCGGGGTGGCTACACCTTC.

This chain links TRBV27 with TRBJ1-1; 7 nucleotides align to TRBD1. Germline-derived CDR1 and CDR2 are MNHEY and SMNVEV (reference sequence). The CDR3 spans 13 residues. The ends lost 4 bases at V and 1 base at J; junction bases unmatched: 0. The CDR3: CASSWTGNTEAFF. In nucleotides, the CDR3 is TGTGCCAGCAGTTGGACAGGGAACACTGAAGCTTTCTTT.

The rearrangement uses TRBV19 and TRBJ2-1; 7 bases map to TRBD2. From germline, CDR1 is LNHDA and CDR2 SQIVND (reference sequence). CDR3 length: 14 amino acids. V trimming: 7 bases; J trimming: 4 bases; junction bases outside the gene matches: 7. CDR3 in amino acids: CASNGGWGYNEQFF. Here the CDR3 DNA reads TGTGCCAGTAACGGGGGGTGGGGATACAATGAGCAGTTCTTC.

The chain employs TRBV28 and TRBJ1-5; D is possibly TRBD1 (6 bases). CDR1 MDHEN and CDR2 SYDVKM come from the germline V gene. The CDR3 runs 13 residues. The V gene lost 6 bases and the J gene lost 2 bases, with 8 bases spanning the gap. The CDR3 spells CASRGGGNQPQHF. The CDR3, as DNA: TGTGCCAGCAGAGGGGGAGGCAATCAGCCCCAGCATTTT.

The V call is TRBV6-5, the J call TRBJ1-2; D call uncertain. The germline V gene has CDR1 MNHEY and CDR2 SVGAGI. The CDR3 contains 14 residues. Trimming removed 6 bases from V and 5 bases from J, with 16 bases in between. CDR3 bases: TGTGCCAGCAGGAGGAGCGCGCCCCTATATGGCTACACCTTC. Its protein is CASRRSAPLYGYTF.

The V gene is TRBV5-4, the J gene TRBJ2-1; possible D gene TRBD2, 5 bases. Germline V lookup: CDR1 SGHNT, CDR2 YYREEE (reference sequence). V was pared by 0 bases and J by 7 bases, with 8 bases between. This CDR3 has 13 residues. CDR3: CASSLGGWNEQFF. DNA of the CDR3: TGTGCCAGCAGCTTGGGCGGGTGGAATGAGCAGTTCTTC.

The chain employs TRBV27 and TRBJ2-7, with unresolved D. Trimming stripped 3 bases from V and 1 base from J, with 10 bases between. This CDR3 is 14 amino acids long. CDR1 and CDR2 (germline): MNHEY, SMNVEV (reference sequence). CDR3 amino acids: CASSFYPRSYEQYF. DNA for the CDR3: TGTGCCAGCAGTTTTTATCCCCGTTCCTACGAGCAGTACTTC.

The V and J genes are TRBV28 and TRBJ2-5, with 9 bases aligning to TRBD1. Germline values: CDR1 MDHEN, CDR2 SYDVKM. V shed 4 bases and J 5 bases; nucleotides not matched to a gene: 8. The CDR3 is 15 residues long. The CDR3, as DNA: TGTGCCAGCAGTTCGCCTACAGGGGGCGCGGAGACCCAGTACTTC. Its protein product is CASSSPTGGAETQYF.

The CDR3 nucleotides read TGTGCCAGCAGTTCCCTGACACTACTCGGGGACTATGGCTACACCTTC. Protein sequence: CASSSLTLLGDYGYTF. This chain joins TRBV28 and TRBJ1-2; D gene uncertain. Germline V gives CDR1 MDHEN, CDR2 SYDVKM. Trimming took 4 bases from V and 3 from J, leaving 18 bases between them. This CDR3 contains 16 residues.